This TCR beta chain was documented in a study of T-cell memory formation after mild COVID-19. Points from the study as a whole: Clones which contracted sat mainly in CM and EM if CD4+, and in EMRA if CD8+.

In germline, CDR1 is SGHVS, CDR2 FNYEAQ. Trimming took 0 bases from V and 5 from J; bases not matched to a gene: 8. This CDR3 spans 18 amino acids. TCRalpha and TCRbeta libraries used 5'RACE with constant-segment primers and UMIs. TCRdb analysed the 5' RACE reads with MiXCR anew, one entry per CDR3 protein. The table lists about 350,000 distinct CDR3 sequences, 12% to 15% of them singletons. This clonotype has a handful of counts. No antigen is known for it. The material sequenced was PBMCs or a T cell subset sorted from them (not recorded which). This sequence was found in a man aged 18 to 30 who had mild COVID-19 (a few samples of this study predate the infection). Cell type and time point are not known. The chain has TRBV7-6 and TRBJ2-1, with 12 bases identical to TRBD2. Here the CDR3 DNA reads TGTGCCAGCAGCTTAGCCTCCGTCACTAGCGGGGGGAACAATGAGCAGTTCTTC. Translating gives CASSLASVTSGGNNEQFF.